This T cell receptor (beta chain) was identified in a study of blood T cell repertoires in COVID-19. Study context: The United States, Italy and Spain were the sources of the acute and convalescent COVID-19 samples. Sources were T cells, B-cell-depleted T cells, or PBMCs; the material itself was cDNA or gDNA.

How the authors handled the data: Counts of nucleated cells, estimated from reference gene primer amplification, were obtained. Assay used: immunoSEQ multiplex PCR; TCRdb lists only in-frame clones, some missing. V, J and clone size were drawn from that table, and D and trimming were deduced from the DNA. Found here are a few hundred thousand clones, 86% of them singletons; the top ten hold 3.6%. The germline V gene has CDR1 MNHEY and CDR2 SMNVEV (reference sequence). Trimming removed 2 bases at V and 5 bases at J, with 16 bases between. The CDR3 spans 16 residues. The V call is TRBV27, the J call TRBJ1-5; D possibly corresponds to TRBD1 (5 bases). The clonotype originates from a man between 18 and 29 years old with active or convalescent COVID-19. The sequenced sample was peripheral blood. The CDR3: CASSLSWGLDDQPQHF. As DNA, the CDR3 is TGTGCCAGCAGTTTAAGTTGGGGACTGGACGATCAGCCCCAGCATTTT.